This paragraph covers one T cell receptor (beta chain) sequence. Under the authors' procedure: Estimation of nucleated cell counts was performed using reference gene primer amplification. Clones were sequenced by immunoSEQ multiplex PCR, and TCRdb holds only the in-frame ones, with some missing. The DNA gave D and trimming, while V, J and clone size come from that table. The data contain more than 350,000 clones, 85% to 90% of them singletons. The sample belongs to a study of blood T cell repertoires in COVID-19. The CDR3 spans 13 residues. Germline V gives CDR1 SGHDT, CDR2 YYEEEE. Deletions cut 6 bases from V and 0 bases from J, with 10 bases between.

This clonotype was obtained from a woman in her forties or fifties who had recovered from COVID-19. Sequencing was performed on PBMCs or T cells enriched from blood (not recorded which). This sequence joins TRBV5-6 and TRBJ2-7, with TRBD1 as a possible D gene (6 bases). DNA of the CDR3: TGTGCCAGCAACAGGGCGGGCTCCTACGAGCAGTACTTC. Translation: CASNRAGSYEQYF.